This T cell receptor (beta chain) was observed in a study of tumor T cells in aggressive B-cell lymphoma. The repertoire was sequenced with immunoSEQ multiplex PCR; TCRdb's copy has only in-frame clones and lacks some. The sample holds approximately 1,500 clones; about nine tenths are singletons and the top ten take more than 6.5%. The CDR3 runs 15 residues. V lost 8 bases to trimming and J lost 4 bases; unmatched junction nucleotides: 13. Germline lookup yields CDR1 LNHDA and CDR2 SQIVND (reference sequence). The V and J genes are TRBV19 and TRBJ1-2, with 7 bases fitting TRBD1. This TCR was sampled from an adult with diffuse large B cell lymphoma. The sequencing sample was made of tumor tissue. CDR3 residues: CASHTISGTAYGYTF. The CDR3 region has the DNA TGTGCCAGTCACACTATCTCCGGGACAGCCTATGGCTACACCTTC.